This T cell receptor beta chain is from a study of CD8+ T cells in alopecia areata. In the case of this clone: Antigen specificity is unknown.

Overall study findings and caveats: Tofacitinib did not eliminate many expanded lesional clones from scalp or blood.

This sample's treatment: oral pan-JAK inhibitor, 5-10 mg twice daily. Sequencing used cDNA as its template, made by extracting RNA and reverse transcribing it. TCRdb's table, derived via immunoSEQ multiplex PCR, lists solely in-frame clones and lacks some. Seen here are fewer than 100,000 clones, approximately 70% observed once, and the top ten hold 17%. Germline assignment: CDR1 MNHEY and CDR2 SVGAGI. After removal of 4 bases from V and 4 bases from J, the junction contained 8 bases not matched to a gene. The CDR3 runs to 15 residues. The sample was CD8+ T cells sorted from blood, taken between weeks 43 and 45, from a patient treated with tofacitinib. The rearrangement uses TRBV6-5 and TRBJ2-3; TRBD2 matches 7 bases. This sequence was found in a human donor with alopecia areata. The CDR3 DNA reads as TGTGCCAGCAGTTTCACTAGCGCCGGGGCAGATACGCAGTATTTT. This codes for CASSFTSAGADTQYF.